These 3 T cell receptor beta chains came from one sample sequenced in a study of blood T cell repertoires in COVID-19 (TCRdb year 2020). The protocol used for the library was the immunoSEQ multiplex PCR assay. TCRdb limited this immuneACCESS table to in-frame rearrangements with V and J called. A share of clones is missing; checked studies link under half to unresolved V genes, and the rest is unexplained. The sample profile shows 210,000 or so clones; around nine tenths of them were found once. Together, the top ten hold approximately 5.6% of the sample. Sequencing was carried out using peripheral blood. Source of these receptors: a woman aged 40 to 50 who had recovered from COVID-19.

This chain connects TRBV5-6 to TRBJ1-1, with TRBD1 as a possible D gene (5 bases). The V end lost 5 bases, the J end lost 1 base, and 15 bases lay between the germline ends. The germline CDR1 and CDR2 sequences are SGHDT and YYEEEE. The CDR3 totals 15 residues. CDR3 coding DNA: TGTGCCAGCAGGCGTAAGGGGTTAGGGAACACTGAAGCTTTCTTT. Protein product: CASRRKGLGNTEAFF.

V gene TRBV27 combines with J gene TRBJ2-5, with 7 bases lining up with TRBD1. The V and J ends lost 2 bases and 4 bases, in that order; junction bases with no gene match: 4. CDR3 length: 14 amino acids. Germline V lookup: CDR1 MNHEY, CDR2 SMNVEV (reference sequence). CDR3 nucleotide sequence: TGTGCCAGCAGTTTACGTCAGGGGGTAGAGACCCAGTACTTC. Translated, it gives CASSLRQGVETQYF.

The rearrangement links TRBV6-4 to TRBJ1-1, with D unresolved. Per the germline V gene, CDR1 is MRHNA and CDR2 is SNTAGT. Trimming stripped 5 bases from V and 3 bases from J, with 13 bases between. The CDR3 is 14 amino acids. The CDR3 reads CASSPASGHTEAFF. The CDR3 DNA sequence: TGTGCCAGCAGTCCTGCGTCCGGTCACACTGAAGCTTTCTTT.